This T cell receptor (beta chain) was obtained from a study of blood T cell repertoires in COVID-19. The method was immunoSEQ multiplex PCR; TCRdb's version includes in-frame clones alone and lacks a portion of them. The table shows 65,000 to 90,000 clones, with less than 80% occurring only once. V shed 4 bases and J shed 0 bases, with 11 bases lying between them. CDR3 length equals 15 residues. The germline V gene has CDR1 SGDLS and CDR2 YYNGEE. The sequence was obtained from a man in his sixties with active or convalescent COVID-19. The source material was peripheral blood. The chain links TRBV9 to TRBJ1-3, with D possibly TRBD1 on 5 matching bases. CDR3 in amino acids: CASSKEGSSGNTIYF. The CDR3 DNA is TGTGCCAGCAGCAAGGAGGGGAGCTCTGGAAACACCATATATTTT.